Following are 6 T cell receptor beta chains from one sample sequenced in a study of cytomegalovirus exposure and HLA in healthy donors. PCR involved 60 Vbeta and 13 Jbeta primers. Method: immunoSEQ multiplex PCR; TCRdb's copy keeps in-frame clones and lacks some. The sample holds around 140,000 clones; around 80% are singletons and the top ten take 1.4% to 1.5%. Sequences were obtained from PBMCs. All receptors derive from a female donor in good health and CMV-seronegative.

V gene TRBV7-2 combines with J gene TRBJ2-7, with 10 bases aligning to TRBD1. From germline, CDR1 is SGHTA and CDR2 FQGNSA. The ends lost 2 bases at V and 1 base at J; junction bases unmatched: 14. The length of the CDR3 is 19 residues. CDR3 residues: CASSLLLGRTGGESYEQYF. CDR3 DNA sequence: TGTGCCAGCAGCTTATTGTTAGGTCGGACAGGGGGTGAATCCTACGAGCAGTACTTC.

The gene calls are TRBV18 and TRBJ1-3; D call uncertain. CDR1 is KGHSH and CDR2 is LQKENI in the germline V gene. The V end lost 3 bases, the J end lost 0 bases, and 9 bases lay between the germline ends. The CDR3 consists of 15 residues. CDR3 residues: CASSPAASSGNTIYF. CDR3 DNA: TGTGCCAGCTCACCGGCGGCAAGCTCTGGAAACACCATATATTTT.

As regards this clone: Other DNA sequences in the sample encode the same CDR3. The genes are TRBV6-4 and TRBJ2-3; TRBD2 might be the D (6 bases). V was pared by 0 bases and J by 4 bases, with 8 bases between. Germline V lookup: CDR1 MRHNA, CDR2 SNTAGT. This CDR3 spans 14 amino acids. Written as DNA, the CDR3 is TGTGCCAGCAGTGACTCGGGAGGCCCAGATACGCAGTATTTT. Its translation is CASSDSGGPDTQYF.

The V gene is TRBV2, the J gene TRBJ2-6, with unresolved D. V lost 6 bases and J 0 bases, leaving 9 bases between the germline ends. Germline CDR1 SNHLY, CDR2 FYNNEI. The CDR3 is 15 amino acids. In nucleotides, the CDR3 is TGTGCCAGCAGGCCTACAGCCTCTGGGGCCAACGTCCTGACTTTC. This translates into CASRPTASGANVLTF.

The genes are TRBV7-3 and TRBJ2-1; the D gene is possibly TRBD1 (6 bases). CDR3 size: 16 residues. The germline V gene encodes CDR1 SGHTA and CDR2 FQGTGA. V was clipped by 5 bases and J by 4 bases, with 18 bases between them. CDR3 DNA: TGTGCCAGCAGCCCAAAGACAGGTTCGGGGTACAATGAGCAGTTCTTC. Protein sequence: CASSPKTGSGYNEQFF.

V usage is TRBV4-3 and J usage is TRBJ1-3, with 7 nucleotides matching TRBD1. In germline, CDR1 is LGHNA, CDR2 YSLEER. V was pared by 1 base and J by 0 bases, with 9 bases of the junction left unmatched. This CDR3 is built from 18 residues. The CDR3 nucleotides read TGCGCCAGCAGCCAAGGACAGGGACAGCTCCTCTCTGGAAACACCATATATTTT. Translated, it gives CASSQGQGQLLSGNTIYF.